One and the same sample provided the 7 T cell receptor beta chains below, sequenced in a study of CD8 T cells in ankylosing spondylitis. In TCRdb, the 5' RACE reads were re-called with MiXCR into one record per CDR3 protein. The table lists 150,000 to 200,000 distinct CDR3 sequences, roughly 13% of them singletons, with approximately 10% in the top ten. The specimen sequenced was blood, either unsorted or a sorted T cell fraction (not recorded which). The receptors were sampled from a female donor with ankylosing spondylitis or in good health (not recorded which).

This clonotype was detected a few times. V is TRBV29-1 and J is TRBJ2-5; possibly TRBD1 for D (6 bases). The CDR3 has 13 amino acids. Trimming took off 4 bases at V and 5 bases at J, with 14 bases between the two ends. Germline V CDR1 and CDR2: SQVTM, ANQGSEA. CDR3 nucleotide sequence: TGCAGCGTTGCGGTCAGGGGATGGGAGACCCAGTACTTC. Protein product: CSVAVRGWETQYF.

The rearrangement joins TRBV18 to TRBJ1-1; 7 bases agree with TRBD1. J lost 11 bases, V lost 0 bases, and 12 bases had no gene match. Germline CDR1 and CDR2: KGHSH and LQKENI. The CDR3 has 15 residues. CDR3 in DNA: TGTGCCAGCTCACCACCCGGGACAGCTTCACTTTCTGCTTTCTTT. It yields the protein CASSPPGTASLSAFF.

This clonotype was observed a few times. CDR3 amino acids: CASSPGTGLNSPLHF. Here the CDR3 DNA reads TGTGCCAGCAGTCCCGGGACCGGGTTGAATTCACCCCTCCACTTT. This chain connects TRBV27 to TRBJ1-6; the D gene is possibly TRBD1 (5 bases). Trimming removed 5 bases at V and 7 bases at J, with 15 bases between. Germline CDR1 MNHEY, CDR2 SMNVEV (reference sequence). This CDR3 contains 15 residues.

This clonotype came up many times. The chain joins TRBV7-6 to TRBJ1-1, with TRBD1 matching over 7 bases. The germline V gene encodes CDR1 SGHVS and CDR2 FNYEAQ. The CDR3 has 16 residues. With 4 bases clipped from V and 1 base from J, the junction kept 9 bases outside the gene matches. The CDR3 coding sequence is TGTGCCAGCAGCTACGGAGCCGGGACAGCGAACACTGAAGCTTTCTTT. It encodes CASSYGAGTANTEAFF.

In its sample, this clonotype was seen many times. This chain uses TRBV5-1 with TRBJ2-3; 7 nucleotides line up with TRBD1. CDR3 length: 15 amino acids. The V gene's germline CDR1 is SGHRS and CDR2 YFSETQ. Trimming removed 2 bases from V and 2 bases from J; junction bases left unmatched: 5. CDR3 coding DNA: TGCGCCAGCAGCTTACAGGGGTATGACACAGATACGCAGTATTTT. Amino acids: CASSLQGYDTDTQYF.

The V gene is TRBV7-6, the J gene TRBJ2-1; a possible D gene is TRBD2 (7 bases). V shed 2 bases and J shed 5 bases, with 22 bases lying between them. Germline loops: CDR1 SGHVS, CDR2 FNYEAQ. CDR3 size: 18 residues. The DNA of the CDR3 is TGTGCCAGCAGCTTATCCACGGGGGGCCTTGGGGGGAACAATGAGCAGTTCTTC. Protein sequence: CASSLSTGGLGGNNEQFF. Full variable domain (remainder filled in from reference TRBV7-6 and TRBJ2-1): GAGVSQSPRYKVTKRGQDVALRCDPISGHVSLYWYRQALGQGPEFLTYFNYEAQQDKSGLPNDRFSAERPEGSISTLTIQRTEQRDSAMYRCASSLSTGGLGGNNEQFFGPGTRLTVL.

This clonotype was detected ten times or more. The chain combines TRBV28 with TRBJ2-3; D is perhaps TRBD1 (6 bases). Deletions cut 10 bases from V and 2 bases from J, with 19 bases between. In germline, CDR1 is MDHEN, CDR2 SYDVKM. The CDR3 has 15 residues. CDR3 sequence: CATLGQLKFTDTQYF. DNA for the CDR3: TGTGCCACTCTCGGACAGCTGAAGTTCACAGATACGCAGTATTTT.